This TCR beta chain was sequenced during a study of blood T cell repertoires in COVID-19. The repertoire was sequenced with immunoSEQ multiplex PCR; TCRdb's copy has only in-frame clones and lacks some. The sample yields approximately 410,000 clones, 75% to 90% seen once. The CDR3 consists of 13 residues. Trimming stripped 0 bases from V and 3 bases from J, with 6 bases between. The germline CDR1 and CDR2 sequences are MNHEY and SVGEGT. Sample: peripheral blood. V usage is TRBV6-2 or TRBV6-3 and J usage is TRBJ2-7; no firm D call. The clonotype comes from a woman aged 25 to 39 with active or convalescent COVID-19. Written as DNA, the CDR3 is TGTGCCAGCAGTTACTCGAGAGGCTACGAGCAGTACTTC. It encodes CASSYSRGYEQYF.